Listed below are T cell receptor beta chains from one sample, sequenced in a study of T cell responses to AZD1222 COVID-19 vaccine. Here immunoSEQ multiplex PCR was the method, and the copy in TCRdb shows in-frame clones only, minus some. The sample includes approximately 5,800 clones, around 87% seen only once; the top ten take 15% to 19%. This material consisted of peripheral blood, taken 28 days after the second AZD1222 dose. The receptors shown here come from an adult who received the AZD1222 COVID-19 vaccine. CDR3s include the opening cysteine and the closing phenylalanine or tryptophan. The D gene is left open where the match is weak. A clone size is listed for some rows: how often the clone was seen (once, few, many), or a class if it is expanded.

J: TRBJ2-3; size: -; D: TRBD2; V: TRBV5-5; DNA: TGTGCCAGCAGCTTTACGGGAGGGAGCACAGATACGCAGTATTTT; CDR3: CASSFTGGSTDTQYF
J: TRBJ1-1; size: -; D: -; V: TRBV5-4; DNA: TGTGCCAGCAGCTTGGCCCAGGGGAGTGGGACTGAAGCTTTCTTT; CDR3: CASSLAQGSGTEAFF
J: TRBJ1-1; size: -; D: -; V: TRBV12-5; DNA: TGTGCTAGTGGTTTGGTGGACAGCCGGCTTGAAGCTTTCTTT; CDR3: CASGLVDSRLEAFF
J: TRBJ2-1; size: few; D: TRBD2; V: TRBV7-9; DNA: TGTGCCAGCAGCTTTTTAGCGGGAGGGCCAGACTCTCTGAATGAGCAGTTCTTC; CDR3: CASSFLAGGPDSLNEQFF
J: TRBJ1-1; size: -; D: -; V: TRBV24-1; DNA: TGTGCCACCAGTGATTTTGGAACTGAAGCTTTCTTT; CDR3: CATSDFGTEAFF
J: TRBJ2-7; size: -; D: TRBD1; V: TRBV7-9; DNA: TGTGCCAGCAGCACGACAGGGGACCCCTACGAGCAGTACTTC; CDR3: CASSTTGDPYEQYF
J: TRBJ2-5; size: -; D: TRBD2; V: TRBV3-1/TRBV3-2; DNA: TGTGCCAGCAGCCAGACGGGAGGCCAAGAGACCCAGTACTTC; CDR3: CASSQTGGQETQYF
J: TRBJ2-3; size: -; D: -; V: TRBV21-1; DNA: TGTGCCACCAAAGCTATACAGGGAAGCACAGATACGCAGTATTTT; CDR3: CATKAIQGSTDTQYF
J: TRBJ2-1; size: -; D: -; V: TRBV7-9; DNA: TGTGCCAGCAGCCGCCTCAATGAGCAGTTCTTC; CDR3: CASSRLNEQFF
J: TRBJ2-7; size: -; D: TRBD1; V: TRBV9; DNA: TGTGCCAGCAGCGAATTTACAGGGGGCTCCTACGAGCAGTACTTC; CDR3: CASSEFTGGSYEQYF
J: TRBJ1-6; size: few; D: -; V: TRBV4-3; DNA: TGCGCCAGCAGACATGAATATCTTACAGGTCCTGGGTCACCCCTCCACTTT; CDR3: CASRHEYLTGPGSPLHF
J: TRBJ2-5; size: -; D: -; V: TRBV20-1; DNA: TGCAGTGCTAGTATCCGGGGCCTCGAAGAGACCCAGTACTTC; CDR3: CSASIRGLEETQYF
J: TRBJ2-7; size: -; D: -; V: TRBV28; DNA: TGTGCCAGCACTTGGGGGGGGCGAGCCGAGCAGTACTTC; CDR3: CASTWGGRAEQYF
J: TRBJ1-1; size: -; D: TRBD1; V: TRBV7-3; DNA: TGTGCCAGCAGCCCTGGGACAGGGGGCACTGAAGCTTTCTTT; CDR3: CASSPGTGGTEAFF
J: TRBJ1-2; size: -; D: -; V: TRBV28; DNA: TGTGCCAGCAGTTACTCGGTCAGCTATGGCTACACCTTC; CDR3: CASSYSVSYGYTF
J: TRBJ1-5; size: -; D: TRBD1; V: TRBV7-2; DNA: TGTGCCAGCAGCCGGGACAGTAATCAGCCCCAGCATTTT; CDR3: CASSRDSNQPQHF
J: TRBJ1-1; size: -; D: -; V: TRBV2; DNA: TGTGCCAGCAGTGCCTCGTCTCTCAGAAACATGAACACTGAAGCTTTCTTT; CDR3: CASSASSLRNMNTEAFF
J: TRBJ1-1; size: -; D: -; V: TRBV19; DNA: TGTGCCAGTAGTCTAGGACGGATGAACACTGAAGCTTTCTTT; CDR3: CASSLGRMNTEAFF
J: TRBJ2-7; size: -; D: TRBD1; V: TRBV2; DNA: TGTGCCAGCAAAGAACAGGGGGCGCGTTCCCAGCAGTACTTC; CDR3: CASKEQGARSQQYF
J: TRBJ1-5; size: -; D: -; V: TRBV19; DNA: TGTGCCGCTCAGGACCCGCCAGATCAGCCCCAGCATTTT; CDR3: CAAQDPPDQPQHF